The present entry profiles one T cell receptor beta chain with its context. This clonotype has a count of ten or more. Its antigen target is currently unknown. The junction differs from germline at one of its ends, possibly a read error. This sample was included in a study of human T cells and chemical hapten exposure (dated by TCRdb to about 2021). Some background on the complete study: For sensitization, 2% DPC in acetone was applied to a roughly 2 cm by roughly 2 cm area of upper inner arm skin. Patch testing was done on the upper back using Finn chambers containing 0.01% DPC, and results were scored after 6 days according to International Contact Dermatitis Research Group standards. For TCR sequencing, blood came from 25 to 35 alopecia patients at anywhere from one to four time points (pre-sensitization, 2, 6 and 24 weeks). The mostly female patient cohort included alopecia areata with under or over 50% scalp involvement, alopecia totalis and alopecia universalis. Libraries were pooled for sequencing, and per-sample TCR yields varied mainly because of small differences in library volumes within the pool. Blood samples were taken from patients before sensitization (week 0) and at 2, 6 and about 24 weeks after DPC sensitization. Throughout the approximately 24-week study period, patients were also given weekly therapeutic DPC doses on the scalp. Peripheral blood TCR repertoire changes were tracked in vivo in alopecia patients during primary and secondary sensitization to the hapten diphenylcyclopropenone (DPC).

Study-level results and caveats: After repeated subsampling, the strength of the expansion versus patch-test correlation and the threshold at which it became significant changed. A positive correlation was found between the number of PT1 expanded TCRs and patch test score, with significance reached at thresholds 8, 16 and 32 but not 4. Expanded TCRs formed significantly more large CDR3 similarity clusters than pre-sensitization or healthy control sets, consistent with antigen-driven responses. DPC sensitization did not change how many TCRs were above 1 in 1000 frequency, and no evidence was found of alterations in global repertoire structure. Alopecia, a presumed autoimmune disease, was present in all patients, so the immune response of the patients might differ from that of healthy individuals.

CDR1 and CDR2 are drawn from the germline V gene: SGHTA, FQGNSA. CDR3 length: 12 amino acids, cysteine to phenylalanine. Just CDR3 DNA is preserved here, 36 bases in frame from base 1. The label giving this sample's time point can be read as: patch test 2, 6 weeks after DPC sensitization. Per the publication, the treatment or condition label means: therapeutic diphenylcyclopropenone sensitization with weekly scalp DPC. At every patch-test visit, the blood draw took place before the patch test was put on. Patients were eligible if aged 18 to 70, diagnosed with alopecia and judged suitable for DPC therapy, and pregnant patients were excluded. Total RNA was extracted from unfractionated whole blood collected in Tempus Blood RNA tubes. The library was made by RACE. The run used a NextSeq 500. During library preparation, unique molecular identifiers were attached to individual cDNA molecules so that TCRs could be counted in a quantitative, reproducible way. For every blood RNA sample, sequencing covered both the TCR alpha and TCR beta chains. Processing in the source paper ran as follows. A median of about 100,000 TCRs per sample was observed, with a range of roughly 20,000 to 700,000. V, J and CDR3 annotation of the TCR reads was performed with the Decombinator software suite. Every sample was subsampled to the same number of TCRs (28,000) for the PS versus PT1 abundance plots. Expanded TCRs were defined as absent before sensitization and observed at least eight times at the 2-week time point. TCRdb reworked the public reads: Q25 trimming with fastp, MiXCR clone assembly, productive beta chains retained. Here each entry gathers all rows of one CDR3 protein and keeps the most common genes and DNA. None of the V and J calls come from the authors' own analysis; TCRdb made them. Here the sample has 100,000 or so distinct CDR3 sequences; roughly a tenth occur a single time. In total, the top ten clones hold just over 2% of the sample.

The input for sequencing was whole blood, taken in connection with sensitization to the hapten diphenylcyclopropenone (DPC). The sequence came from a woman aged 40 to 50 with alopecia areata. Some clones in this sample may be carry-over from other donors' samples. The sequence links TRBV7-2 to TRBJ2-7; the D gene identity is not certain. The DNA sequence reads TGTGCCAGCAGTTTAGTGTTGTACGAGCAGTACTTC. It translates to CASSLVLYEQYF.